What follows are 8 T cell receptor beta chains derived from one specimen sequenced in a study of HIV-infected children after antiretroviral therapy interruption. The sample's treatment: PENTA 11 planned treatment interruption arm or continuous ART arm. Unique molecular identifiers were included in an RNA-based 3' RACE TCR library. TCRdb reanalysed the 3' RACE reads using MiXCR and keeps one entry per CDR3 protein. Among 70,000 to 90,000 distinct CDR3 sequences listed, around 6.9% were seen once. Material: CD45RA+ CD4+ T cells from PBMCs, pooled from several time points, obtained from a donor given antiretroviral therapy, either interrupted or continuous. Described subset: naive CD4+ CD45RA+ CD45RO- T cells. These receptor sequences come from a pool of human donors with HIV.

Ten or more counts support this clonotype. This chain connects TRBV10-3 to TRBJ2-3; the D gene is possibly TRBD2 (7 bases). The V end was cut by 7 bases, the J end by 3 bases, with 20 bases between. The CDR3 is made up of 16 amino acids. The germline V gene encodes CDR1 ENHRY and CDR2 SYGVKD. DNA for the CDR3: TGTGCCATCACCGGAGGGGGAGCGGGGACAACAGATACGCAGTATTTT. Its protein is CAITGGGAGTTDTQYF.

V usage is TRBV18 and J usage is TRBJ1-6, with D uncertain. CDR3 length equals 16 residues. Trimming left V 0 bases short and J 6 bases short, with 12 bases between. Germline V CDR1 and CDR2: KGHSH, LQKENI. This CDR3 is CASSPPSFGGNSPLHF. For the CDR3, the DNA is TGTGCCAGCTCACCACCGAGTTTTGGAGGTAATTCACCCCTCCACTTT.

This clonotype was counted many times. The chain has TRBV20-1 and TRBJ2-3; possible D gene TRBD2, 6 bases. Germline V lookup: CDR1 DFQATT, CDR2 SNEGSKA (reference sequence). The CDR3 runs to 12 residues. Trimming removed 6 bases at V and 2 bases at J, with 9 bases between. The CDR3 DNA sequence: TGCAGTGCCATAGCGGACACAGATACGCAGTATTTT. Residues: CSAIADTDTQYF.

This clonotype was recorded many times. The chain combines TRBV7-3 with TRBJ2-3; D perhaps matches TRBD2 (6 bases). CDR3 length: 12 amino acids. Germline CDR1 and CDR2: SGHTA and FQGTGA. With 6 bases removed from V and 4 bases from J, the gap between germline ends came to 8 bases. The CDR3 loop reads CASRGGSDTQYF. The CDR3 DNA reads TGTGCCAGCAGGGGAGGTTCAGATACGCAGTATTTT.

This clonotype has a count of ten or more. The chain uses TRBV6-5 and TRBJ1-1, with TRBD1 as a possible D gene (5 bases). The germline V and J ends were trimmed by 0 bases and 4 bases, with 15 bases remaining between them. The CDR3 totals 16 residues. Per the germline V gene, CDR1 is MNHEY and CDR2 is SVGAGI. This chain's CDR3 is CASSYSIVGGTTEAFF. In DNA, the CDR3 is TGTGCCAGCAGTTACTCGATAGTGGGAGGGACCACTGAAGCTTTCTTT.

This clonotype was observed at least ten times. The chain employs TRBV7-3 and TRBJ1-5; 8 positions match TRBD1. This CDR3 spans 15 amino acids. V dropped 8 bases and J dropped 4; count of bases not matched to a gene: 10. Germline V gene sequence: CDR1 SGHTA, CDR2 FQGTGA. CDR3 in DNA: TGTGCCAGCGTAACAGGGGGAGAAGTTAATCAGCCCCAGCATTTT. This translates into CASVTGGEVNQPQHF. Together with reference TRBV7-3 and TRBJ1-5, the CDR3 gives the full variable domain: GAGVSQTPSNKVTEKGKYVELRCDPISGHTALYWYRQSLGQGPEFLIYFQGTGAADDSGLPNDRFFAVRPEGSVSTLKIQRTERGDSAVYLCASVTGGEVNQPQHFGDGTRLSIL.

This clonotype was observed many times. V and J are TRBV3-1 and TRBJ1-1; D is unresolved. Germline V gene sequence: CDR1 LGHDT, CDR2 YNNKEL (reference sequence). The V end lost 2 bases, the J end lost 1 base, and 11 bases lay between the germline ends. The CDR3 runs 15 residues. The CDR3 sequence is CASSQLILGNTEAFF. CDR3 sequence (DNA): TGTGCCAGCAGCCAACTAATATTAGGGAACACTGAAGCTTTCTTT.

The chain recombines TRBV20-1 with TRBJ1-1; D not resolved. CDR3 length equals 13 residues. Germline CDR1 is DFQATT and CDR2 is SNEGSKA (reference sequence). Trimming stripped 3 bases from V and 0 bases from J, with 8 bases between. The CDR3 loop reads CSARTQLNTEAFF. As DNA, the CDR3 is TGCAGTGCTAGGACCCAGCTGAACACTGAAGCTTTCTTT.